This T cell receptor (beta chain) appears in the sequencing data of a study of human T cells and chemical hapten exposure. This clonotype has a count of ten or more. Its target is not known. Germline CDR1 and CDR2: MNHEY and SMNVEV (reference sequence). This CDR3 region has 13 residues. V lost 3 bases to trimming and J lost 3 bases, with 6 bases between them. General study points: A positive correlation with patch test score was found for PT1 expanded TCR counts.

Time point indicated: patch test 1, 2 weeks after DPC sensitization. Treatment indicated: therapeutic diphenylcyclopropenone sensitization with weekly scalp DPC. The study enrolled 18 to 70-year-old alopecia patients suitable for DPC. Within the library, unique molecular identifiers were attached to each individual cDNA molecule. Using its own MiXCR run on the RACE reads, TCRdb lists one record per CDR3 protein. The table lists roughly 380,000 distinct CDR3 sequences, around 5% of them singletons. The source was whole blood, collected in connection with sensitization to the hapten diphenylcyclopropenone (DPC). The chain is built from TRBV27 and TRBJ1-5, with no clear D. The TCR originated in a woman between 50 and 59 years old with alopecia areata. Some clones in this sample may be carry-over from other donors' samples. CDR3 loop: CASSFGINQPQHF. CDR3 sequence (DNA): TGTGCCAGCAGTTTTGGGATCAATCAGCCCCAGCATTTT.